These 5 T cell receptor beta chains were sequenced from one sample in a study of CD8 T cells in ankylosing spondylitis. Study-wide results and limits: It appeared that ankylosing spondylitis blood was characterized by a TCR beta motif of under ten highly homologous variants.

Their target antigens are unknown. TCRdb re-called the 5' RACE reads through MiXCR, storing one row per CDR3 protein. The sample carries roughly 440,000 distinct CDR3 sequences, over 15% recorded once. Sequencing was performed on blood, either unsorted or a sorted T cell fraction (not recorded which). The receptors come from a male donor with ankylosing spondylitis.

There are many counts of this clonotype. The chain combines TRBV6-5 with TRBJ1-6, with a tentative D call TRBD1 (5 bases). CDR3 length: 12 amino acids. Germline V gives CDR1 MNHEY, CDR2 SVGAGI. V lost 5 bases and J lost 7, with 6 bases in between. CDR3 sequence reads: CASSRQNSPLHF. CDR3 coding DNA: TGTGCCAGCAGTCGACAGAATTCACCCCTCCACTTT.

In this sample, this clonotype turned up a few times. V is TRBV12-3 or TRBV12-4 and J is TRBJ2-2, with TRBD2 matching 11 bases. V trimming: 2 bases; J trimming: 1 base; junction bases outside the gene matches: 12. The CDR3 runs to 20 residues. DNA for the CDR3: TGTGCCAGCAGTTTAAGGGCGACTAGCGGGATCCGATTGAACACCGGGGAGCTGTTTTTT. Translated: CASSLRATSGIRLNTGELFF.

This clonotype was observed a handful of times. CDR3 in DNA: TGTGCCAGCAGGAGGACCCCCCCACCTAATGAAAAACTGTTTTTT. As protein: CASRRTPPPNEKLFF. The V call is TRBV7-9, the J call TRBJ1-4; D not resolved. Germline CDR1 reads SEHNR; CDR2 reads FQNEAQ (reference sequence). V lost 6 bases, J lost 3 bases, and 14 bases lay in between. The CDR3 extends over 15 amino acids.

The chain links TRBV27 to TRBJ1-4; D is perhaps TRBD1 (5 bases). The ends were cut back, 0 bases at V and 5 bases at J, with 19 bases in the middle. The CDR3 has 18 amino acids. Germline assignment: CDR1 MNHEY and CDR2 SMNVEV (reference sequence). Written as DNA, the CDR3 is TGTGCCAGCAGTTTATCGGCAGGGTACCCTGTGGCAAATGAAAAACTGTTTTTT. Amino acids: CASSLSAGYPVANEKLFF.

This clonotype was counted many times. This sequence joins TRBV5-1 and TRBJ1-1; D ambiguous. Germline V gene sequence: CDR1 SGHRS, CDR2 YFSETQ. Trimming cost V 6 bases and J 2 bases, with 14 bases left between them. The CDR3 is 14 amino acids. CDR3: CASTRTAGNTEAFF. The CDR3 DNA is TGCGCCAGCACCCGGACGGCGGGAAACACTGAAGCTTTCTTT.